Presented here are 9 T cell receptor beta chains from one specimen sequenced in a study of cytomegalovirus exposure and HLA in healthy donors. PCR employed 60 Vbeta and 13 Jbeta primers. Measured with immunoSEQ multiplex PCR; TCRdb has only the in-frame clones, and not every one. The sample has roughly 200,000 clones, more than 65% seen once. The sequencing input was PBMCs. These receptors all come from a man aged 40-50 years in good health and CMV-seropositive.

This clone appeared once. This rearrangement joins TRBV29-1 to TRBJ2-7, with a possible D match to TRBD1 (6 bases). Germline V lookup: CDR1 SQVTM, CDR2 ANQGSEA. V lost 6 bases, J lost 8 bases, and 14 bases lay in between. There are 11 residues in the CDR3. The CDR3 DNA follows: TGCAGCGTCGAACAGGGTCTCCAGCAGTACTTC. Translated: CSVEQGLQQYF.

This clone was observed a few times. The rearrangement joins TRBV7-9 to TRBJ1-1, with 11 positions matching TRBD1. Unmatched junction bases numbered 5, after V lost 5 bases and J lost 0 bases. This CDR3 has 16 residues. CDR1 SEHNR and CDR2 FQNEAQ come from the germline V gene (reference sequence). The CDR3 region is CASSRDRGLMNTEAFF. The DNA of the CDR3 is TGTGCCAGCAGCAGGGACAGGGGGTTAATGAACACTGAAGCTTTCTTT.

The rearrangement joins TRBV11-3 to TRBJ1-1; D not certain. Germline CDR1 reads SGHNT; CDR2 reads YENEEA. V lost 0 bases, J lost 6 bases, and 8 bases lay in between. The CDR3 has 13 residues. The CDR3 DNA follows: TGTGCCAGCAGCTTAGACGGGGTATCTGAAGCTTTCTTT. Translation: CASSLDGVSEAFF.

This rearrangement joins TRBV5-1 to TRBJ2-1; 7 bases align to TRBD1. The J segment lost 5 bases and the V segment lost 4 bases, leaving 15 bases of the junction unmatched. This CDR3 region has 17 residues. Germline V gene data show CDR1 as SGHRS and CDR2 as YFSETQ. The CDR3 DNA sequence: TGCGCCAGCAGCGACGGACTGGACAGGCGCGTTCACAATGAGCAGTTCTTC. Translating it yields CASSDGLDRRVHNEQFF.

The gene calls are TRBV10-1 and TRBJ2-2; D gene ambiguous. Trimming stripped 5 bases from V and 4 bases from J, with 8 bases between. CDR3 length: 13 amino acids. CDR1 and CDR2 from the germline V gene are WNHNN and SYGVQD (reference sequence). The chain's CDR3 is CASSQVPTGELFF. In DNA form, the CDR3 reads TGCGCCAGCAGTCAGGTCCCCACCGGGGAGCTGTTTTTT.

The CDR3 DNA sequence: TGTGCCAGCAGCCAAGGGGAGGGGCCTGAAGCTTTCTTT. Amino acid sequence: CASSQGEGPEAFF. The chain has TRBV5-8 and TRBJ1-1; weak D call: TRBD1 (5 bases). V gave up 4 bases and J gave up 6 bases, with 13 bases separating them. This CDR3 has 13 residues. From germline, CDR1 is SGHTS and CDR2 YDEGEE.

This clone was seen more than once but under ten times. The CDR3: CASSGTETRDRGGRYDTGELFF. CDR3 bases: TGCGCCAGCAGTGGGACGGAGACGCGGGATCGGGGGGGTCGTTATGACACCGGGGAGCTGTTTTTT. This sequence joins TRBV10-1 and TRBJ2-2, with TRBD2 matching 8 bases. Per germline, CDR1 WNHNN and CDR2 SYGVQD (reference sequence). The J segment lost 3 bases and the V segment lost 4 bases, leaving 25 bases of the junction unmatched. There are 22 residues in the CDR3.

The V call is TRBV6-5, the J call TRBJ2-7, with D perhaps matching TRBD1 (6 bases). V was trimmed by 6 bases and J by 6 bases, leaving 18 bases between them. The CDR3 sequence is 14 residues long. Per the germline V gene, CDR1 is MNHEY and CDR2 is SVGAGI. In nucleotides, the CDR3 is TGTGCCAGCAGCACACAGGGATGGGGCGGCGAGCAGTACTTC. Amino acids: CASSTQGWGGEQYF.

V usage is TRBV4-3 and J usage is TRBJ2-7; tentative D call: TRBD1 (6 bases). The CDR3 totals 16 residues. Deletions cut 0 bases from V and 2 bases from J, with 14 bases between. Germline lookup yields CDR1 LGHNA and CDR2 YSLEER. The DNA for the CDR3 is TGCGCCAGCAGCCAAGACCCCATGTCAGGGGCCTACGAGCAGTACTTC. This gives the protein CASSQDPMSGAYEQYF.